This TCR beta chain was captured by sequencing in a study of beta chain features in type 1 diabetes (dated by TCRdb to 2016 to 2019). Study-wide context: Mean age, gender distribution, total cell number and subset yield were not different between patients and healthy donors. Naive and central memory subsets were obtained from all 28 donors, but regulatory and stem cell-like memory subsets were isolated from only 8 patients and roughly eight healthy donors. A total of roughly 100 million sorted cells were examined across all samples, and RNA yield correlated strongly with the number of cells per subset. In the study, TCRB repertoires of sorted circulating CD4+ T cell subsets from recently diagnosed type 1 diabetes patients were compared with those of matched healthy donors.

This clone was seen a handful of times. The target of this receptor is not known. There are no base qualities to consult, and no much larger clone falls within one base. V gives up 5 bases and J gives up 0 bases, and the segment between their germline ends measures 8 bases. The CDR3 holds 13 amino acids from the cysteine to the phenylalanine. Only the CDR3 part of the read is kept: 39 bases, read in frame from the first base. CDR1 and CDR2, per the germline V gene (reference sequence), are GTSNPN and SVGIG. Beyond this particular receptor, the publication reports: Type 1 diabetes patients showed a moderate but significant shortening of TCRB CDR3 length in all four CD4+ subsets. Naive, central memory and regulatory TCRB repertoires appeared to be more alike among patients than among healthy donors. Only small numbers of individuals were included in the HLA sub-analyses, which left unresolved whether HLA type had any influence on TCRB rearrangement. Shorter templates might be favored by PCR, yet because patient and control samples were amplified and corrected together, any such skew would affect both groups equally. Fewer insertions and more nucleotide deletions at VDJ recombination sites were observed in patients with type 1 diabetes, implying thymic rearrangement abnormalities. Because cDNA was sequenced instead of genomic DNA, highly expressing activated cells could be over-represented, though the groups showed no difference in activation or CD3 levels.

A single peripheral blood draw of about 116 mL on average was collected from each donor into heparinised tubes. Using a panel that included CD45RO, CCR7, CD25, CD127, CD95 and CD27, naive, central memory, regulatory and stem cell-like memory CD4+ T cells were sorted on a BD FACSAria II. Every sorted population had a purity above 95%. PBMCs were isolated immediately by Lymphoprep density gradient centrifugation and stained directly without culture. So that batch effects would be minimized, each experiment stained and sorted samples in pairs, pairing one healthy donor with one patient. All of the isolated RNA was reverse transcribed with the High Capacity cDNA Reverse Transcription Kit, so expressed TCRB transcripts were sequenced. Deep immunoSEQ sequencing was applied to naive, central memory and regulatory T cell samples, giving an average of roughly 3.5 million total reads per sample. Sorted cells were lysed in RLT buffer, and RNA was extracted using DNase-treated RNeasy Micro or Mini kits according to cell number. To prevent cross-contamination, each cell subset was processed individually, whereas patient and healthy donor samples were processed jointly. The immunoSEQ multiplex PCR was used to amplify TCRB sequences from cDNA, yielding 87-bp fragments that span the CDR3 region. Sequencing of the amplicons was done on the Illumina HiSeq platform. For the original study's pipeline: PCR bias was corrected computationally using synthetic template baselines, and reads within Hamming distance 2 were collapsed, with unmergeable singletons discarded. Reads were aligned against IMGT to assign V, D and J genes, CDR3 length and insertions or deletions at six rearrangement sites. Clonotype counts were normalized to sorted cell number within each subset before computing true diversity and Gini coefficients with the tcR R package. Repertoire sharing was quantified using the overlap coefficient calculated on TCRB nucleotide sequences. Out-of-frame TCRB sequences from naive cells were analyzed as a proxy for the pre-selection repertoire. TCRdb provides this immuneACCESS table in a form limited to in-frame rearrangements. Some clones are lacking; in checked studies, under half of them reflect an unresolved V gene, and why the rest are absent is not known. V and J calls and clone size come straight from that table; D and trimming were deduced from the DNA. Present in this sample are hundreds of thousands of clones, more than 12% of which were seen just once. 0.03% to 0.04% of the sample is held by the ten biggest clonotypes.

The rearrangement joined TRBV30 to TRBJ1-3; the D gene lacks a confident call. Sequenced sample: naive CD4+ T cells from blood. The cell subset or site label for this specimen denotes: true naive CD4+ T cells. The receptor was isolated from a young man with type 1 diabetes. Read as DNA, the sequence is TGTGCCTGGGAATTGAGCTCTGGAAACACCATATATTTT. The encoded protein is CAWELSSGNTIYF.